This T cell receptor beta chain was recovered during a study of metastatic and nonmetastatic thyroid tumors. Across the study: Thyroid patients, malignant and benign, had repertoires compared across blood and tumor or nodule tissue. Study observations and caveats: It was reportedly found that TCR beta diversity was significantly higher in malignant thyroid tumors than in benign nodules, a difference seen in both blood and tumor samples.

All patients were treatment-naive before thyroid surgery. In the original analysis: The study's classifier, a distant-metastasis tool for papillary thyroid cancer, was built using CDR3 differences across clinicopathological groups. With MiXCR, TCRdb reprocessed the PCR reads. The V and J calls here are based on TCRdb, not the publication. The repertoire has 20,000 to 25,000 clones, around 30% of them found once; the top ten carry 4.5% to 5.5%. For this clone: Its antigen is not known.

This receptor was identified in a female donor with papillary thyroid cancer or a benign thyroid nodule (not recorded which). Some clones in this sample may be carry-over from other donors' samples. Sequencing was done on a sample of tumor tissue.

The CDR3 DNA reads TGTGCCAGCAGCTTAGCGGGGTATGGACAGGGATACGAGCAGTACTTC. The encoded protein is CASSLAGYGQGYEQYF. The chain joins TRBV7-2 to TRBJ2-7, with 8 bases identical to TRBD1. Germline CDR1 is SGHTA and CDR2 is FQGNSA. CDR3 length: 16 residues. V dropped 0 bases and J dropped 4; count of bases not matched to a gene: 8.